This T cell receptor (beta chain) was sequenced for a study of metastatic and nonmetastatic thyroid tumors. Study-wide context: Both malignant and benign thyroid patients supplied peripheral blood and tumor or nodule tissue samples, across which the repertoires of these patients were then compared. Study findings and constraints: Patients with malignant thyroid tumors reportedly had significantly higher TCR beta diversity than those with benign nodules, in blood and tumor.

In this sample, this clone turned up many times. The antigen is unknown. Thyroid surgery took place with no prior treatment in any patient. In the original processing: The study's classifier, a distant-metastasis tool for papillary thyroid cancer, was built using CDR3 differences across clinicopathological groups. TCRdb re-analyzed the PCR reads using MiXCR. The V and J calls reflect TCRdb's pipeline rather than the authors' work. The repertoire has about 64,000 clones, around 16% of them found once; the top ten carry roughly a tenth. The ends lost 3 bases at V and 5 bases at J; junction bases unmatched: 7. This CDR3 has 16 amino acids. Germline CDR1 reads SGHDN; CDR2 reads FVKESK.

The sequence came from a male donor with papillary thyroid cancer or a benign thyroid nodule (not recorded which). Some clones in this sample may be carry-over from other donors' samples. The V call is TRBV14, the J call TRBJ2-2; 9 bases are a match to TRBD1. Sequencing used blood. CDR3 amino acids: CASSHKRDRVTGELFF. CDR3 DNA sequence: TGTGCCAGCAGCCATAAAAGGGACAGGGTAACCGGGGAGCTGTTTTTT.